Listed here is a single T cell receptor (beta chain). Its specificity is unknown. These data come from a study of memory CD4+ T cells and cytomegalovirus serostatus. At the level of the study: Of the healthy Belgian adults, 9 or 10 were CMV seropositive and 20 to 25 seronegative.

Trimming removed 4 bases at V and 3 bases at J, with 7 bases between. From germline, CDR1 is KGHSH and CDR2 LQKENI. The CDR3 is made up of 13 amino acids. In the authors' workflow: Out-of-frame sequences were removed, leaving a few million distinct TCRbeta sequences. Repertoires were generated with immunoSEQ multiplex PCR, while TCRdb's copy carries only in-frame clones and drops some. For V, J and clone size, that table is used; D and trimming come from the DNA. In the table there are fewer than 40,000 clones, around 84% of which are singletons. Single viable CD3+CD4+CD8-CD45RO+ cells were sorted as the memory CD4+ T cells. Study results and caveats: A US-trained random forest predicted CMV serostatus with median AUC around 0.9. Suggested: most of the CMV-linked TCR signature lies in CD4+ memory cells.

This receptor was taken from an adult in good health and CMV-seronegative. The material sequenced was memory CD4+ T cells from blood. The V call is TRBV18, the J call TRBJ1-5; D remains ambiguous. This CDR3 is CASSLTDNQPQHF. CDR3 DNA: TGTGCCAGCTCACTTACAGACAATCAGCCCCAGCATTTT. The full variable domain, completed using reference TRBV18 and TRBJ1-5, is NAGVMQNPRHLVRRRGQEARLRCSPMKGHSHVYWYRQLPEEGLKFMVYLQKENIIDESGMPKERFSAEFPKEGPSILRIQQVVRGDSAAYFCASSLTDNQPQHFGDGTRLSIL.